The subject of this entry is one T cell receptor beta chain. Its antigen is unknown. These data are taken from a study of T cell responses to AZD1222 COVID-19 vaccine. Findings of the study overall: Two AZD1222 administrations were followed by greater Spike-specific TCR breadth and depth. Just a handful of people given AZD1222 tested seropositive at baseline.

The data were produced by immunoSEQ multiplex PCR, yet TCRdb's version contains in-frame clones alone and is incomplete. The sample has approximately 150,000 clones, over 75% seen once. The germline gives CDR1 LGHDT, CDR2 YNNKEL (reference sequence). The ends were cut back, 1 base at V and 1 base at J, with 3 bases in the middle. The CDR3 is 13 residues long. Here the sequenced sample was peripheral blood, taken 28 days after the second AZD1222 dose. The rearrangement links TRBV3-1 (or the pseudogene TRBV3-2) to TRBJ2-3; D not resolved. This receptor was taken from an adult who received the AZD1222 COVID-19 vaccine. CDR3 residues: CASSQAGTDTQYF. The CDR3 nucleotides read TGTGCCAGCAGCCAAGCGGGCACAGATACGCAGTATTTT.